The present T cell receptor beta chain was sequenced within a study of cytomegalovirus exposure and HLA in healthy donors. Both 60 Vbeta primers and 13 Jbeta primers went into the PCR. Original processing methods: Unique TCR beta chains numbered roughly 80 million in a later analysis, with around 10 million shared. The assay was immunoSEQ multiplex PCR, and TCRdb's table has in-frame clones only and misses some. The DNA was the basis for D and trimming; V, J and clone size are from that table. Among 140,000 to 150,000 clones, 88% were seen once, and the ten largest hold 0.45% to 0.55%. This clone has a handful of counts. Antigen: not known. CDR1 is SGHRS and CDR2 is YFSETQ in the germline V gene. V was shortened by 5 bases and J by 1 base, with 10 bases between the two germline ends. This CDR3 has 14 residues. Study-level findings and limits: An analysis done earlier found most TCR beta V segments productive about 90% or about 30% of the time.

The sequencing input was PBMCs. This receptor was identified in a woman aged 40 to 50 in good health and CMV-seronegative. J is TRBJ1-3 and V is TRBV5-1; no clear D. CDR3: CASSYRGSGNTIYF. The CDR3 DNA sequence: TGCGCCAGCAGTTACCGAGGTTCTGGAAACACCATATATTTT.